A single sample gave rise to the 26 T cell receptor beta chains below, sequenced in a study of vaccination and CD4 T cells after COVID-19. The assay that was used to sequence DNA from cultured CD4+ T cells was the Oncomine TCR Beta short-read assay. TCRdb re-analysed the PCR reads in MiXCR, keeping a single row per CDR3 protein. The sample records approximately 15,000 distinct CDR3 sequences, approximately 71% being singletons. The treatment here: approximately nine-day PBMC culture with coronavirus spike peptide pools or control peptides (ViraFEST assay). Their antigen targets remain unknown. Sequencing was performed on CD4+ T cells from blood, cultured in vitro. Source of these receptors: a human donor who had recovered from COVID-19.

The V gene is TRBV30, the J gene TRBJ1-5; 8 bases map to TRBD1. With V trimmed by 3 bases and J by 1 base, 14 bases remained unmatched. The CDR3 is 18 residues long. Germline loops: CDR1 GTSNPN, CDR2 SVGIG (reference sequence). In nucleotides, the CDR3 is TGTGCCTGGAGCACAGAGTGGACAGGGTCATCGAGCAATCAGCCCCAGCATTTT. Its protein product is CAWSTEWTGSSSNQPQHF.

The chain employs TRBV25-1 and TRBJ1-6; D gene unclear. Germline V gene sequence: CDR1 MGHDK, CDR2 SYGVNS. The CDR3 is made up of 15 amino acids. Trimming cost V 2 bases and J 9 bases, with 14 bases left between them. The CDR3 loop reads CASSEDDRRGSPLHF. CDR3 in DNA: TGTGCCAGCAGTGAAGATGATCGGCGGGGTTCACCCCTCCACTTT.

The chain has TRBV6-1 and TRBJ2-3; D is ambiguous. The germline V gene has CDR1 MNHNS and CDR2 SASEGT. The CDR3 extends over 14 amino acids. Trimming took 4 bases from V and 1 from J, leaving 9 bases between them. The CDR3 spells CASSAQAGTDTQYF. The CDR3 DNA reads as TGTGCCAGCAGTGCCCAGGCAGGCACAGATACGCAGTATTTT.

The table lists this clonotype with a few counts. The chain has TRBV6-2 or TRBV6-3 and TRBJ1-5; D call uncertain. Germline-derived CDR1 and CDR2 are MNHEY and SVGEGT. The CDR3 covers 12 residues. Trimming removed 4 bases at V and 2 bases at J, with 3 bases between. The CDR3 reads CASSWGNQPQHF. The CDR3 DNA follows: TGTGCCAGCAGTTGGGGCAATCAGCCCCAGCATTTT.

Only a few counts were recorded for this clonotype. This rearrangement joins TRBV7-2 to TRBJ1-5; the D gene is possibly TRBD1 (5 bases). The ends were cut back, 1 base at V and 4 bases at J, with 14 bases in the middle. CDR1 SGHTA and CDR2 FQGNSA come from the germline V gene. The CDR3 sequence is 16 residues long. The DNA for the CDR3 is TGTGCCAGCAGCTTAGTGGGGGGAATCCGAAATCAGCCCCAGCATTTT. Translated: CASSLVGGIRNQPQHF.

The CDR3 reads CASSLAGQVNQPQHF. In DNA form, the CDR3 reads TGTGCCAGCAGCTTAGCGGGACAGGTCAATCAGCCCCAGCATTTT. The V and J genes are TRBV7-2 and TRBJ1-5, with 8 bases lining up with TRBD1. V trimming: 0 bases; J trimming: 3 bases; junction bases outside the gene matches: 1. This CDR3 spans 15 amino acids. Germline V gene lookup returns CDR1 SGHTA and CDR2 FQGNSA.

The chain carries TRBV15 and TRBJ1-5; the match to TRBD1 covers 8 bases. V gave up 2 bases and J gave up 7 bases; unmatched junction bases: 4. The CDR3 is 14 amino acids. Germline V gene data show CDR1 as LNHNV and CDR2 as YYDKDF (reference sequence). The DNA of the CDR3 is TGTGCCACCAGCAGACCAGGGGGCCCGCAGCCCCAGCATTTT. Translated, it gives CATSRPGGPQPQHF.

The chain couples TRBV6-2 or TRBV6-3 to TRBJ1-1; D gene unclear. The germline CDR1 and CDR2 sequences are MNHEY and SVGEGT. The CDR3 loop spans 15 amino acids. Trimming removed 7 bases from V and 4 bases from J, with 19 bases in between. The chain's CDR3 is CASTRVMVLGTEAFF. DNA for the CDR3: TGTGCCAGCACTAGGGTAATGGTTTTAGGCACTGAAGCTTTCTTT.

The rearrangement links TRBV10-2 to TRBJ1-2; D is unresolved. The CDR3 totals 14 residues. V lost 5 bases, J lost 5 bases, and 15 bases lay in between. Germline CDR1 WSHSY, CDR2 SAAADI. The CDR3 sequence: CASSPLGVGYGYTF. In nucleotides, the CDR3 is TGCGCCAGCAGTCCGCTGGGTGTAGGGTATGGCTACACCTTC.

The chain recombines TRBV28 with TRBJ1-1; D uncertain. CDR3 length: 13 residues. Germline assignment: CDR1 MDHEN and CDR2 SYDVKM. The V end lost 7 bases, the J end lost 2 bases, and 11 bases lay between the germline ends. CDR3 protein: CASIAPKNTEAFF. CDR3 in DNA: TGTGCCAGCATAGCGCCAAAAAACACTGAAGCTTTCTTT. The full variable domain, its missing parts supplied by reference TRBV28 and TRBJ1-1, is DVKVTQSSRYLVKRTGEKVFLECVQDMDHENMFWYRQDPGLGLRLIYFSYDVKMKEKGDIPEGYSVSREKKERFSLILESASTNQTSMYLCASIAPKNTEAFFGQGTRLTVV.

V and J are TRBV7-2 and TRBJ1-1, with a possible D match to TRBD1 (6 bases). Germline CDR1 SGHTA, CDR2 FQGNSA. The CDR3 length is 14 residues. Between the trimmed V and J ends, which lost 3 bases and 6 bases, there was a span of 14 bases. The CDR3 protein is CASSFSQGRAEAFF. CDR3 DNA: TGTGCCAGCAGCTTCAGTCAGGGGAGGGCTGAAGCTTTCTTT. Based on the CDR3 plus reference TRBV7-2 and TRBJ1-1, the full variable domain is GAGVSQSPSNKVTEKGKDVELRCDPISGHTALYWYRQSLGQGLEFLIYFQGNSAPDKSGLPSDRFSAERTGGSVSTLTIQRTQQEDSAVYLCASSFSQGRAEAFFGQGTRLTVV.

This chain connects TRBV7-8 to TRBJ1-2; possible D gene TRBD1, 6 bases. The ends were cut back, 2 bases at V and 4 bases at J, with 14 bases in the middle. This CDR3 comprises 15 residues. Germline V gives CDR1 SGHVS, CDR2 FQNEAQ. The CDR3 nucleotides read TGTGCCAGCAGCTTACGGGCAGGGGAGGGCTATGGCTACACCTTC. It yields the protein CASSLRAGEGYGYTF. The full variable domain, completed using reference TRBV7-8 and TRBJ1-2, is GAGVSQSPRYKVAKRGQDVALRCDPISGHVSLFWYQQALGQGPEFLTYFQNEAQLDKSGLPSDRFFAERPEGSVSTLKIQRTQQEDSAVYLCASSLRAGEGYGYTFGSGTRLTVV.

The J gene is TRBJ2-7, the V gene TRBV20-1, with 7 bases lining up with TRBD2. From germline, CDR1 is DFQATT and CDR2 SNEGSKA (reference sequence). Trimming at V came to 5 bases and at J to 4 bases, leaving 8 bases not matched to a gene. The length of the CDR3 is 13 residues. CDR3 protein: CSAPRGETYEQYF. The CDR3 DNA is TGCAGTGCTCCCCGGGGGGAGACATACGAGCAGTACTTC.

CDR3 bases: TGTGCCATCAGTGACCGACAGGGGAGAGGAGATACGCAGTATTTT. This sequence encodes CAISDRQGRGDTQYF. The V call is TRBV10-3, the J call TRBJ2-3, with TRBD1 matching 8 bases. J lost 5 bases, V lost 3 bases, and 7 bases had no gene match. Germline V CDR1 and CDR2: ENHRY, SYGVKD. The CDR3 length is 15 residues.

The V gene is TRBV7-2, the J gene TRBJ1-1; tentatively, D is TRBD1 (5 bases). Trimming took off 5 bases at V and 7 bases at J, with 14 bases between the two ends. CDR3 length equals 13 residues. The germline gives CDR1 SGHTA, CDR2 FQGNSA. In DNA form, the CDR3 reads TGTGCCAGCAGCCCATACGACAGCATTGAAGCTTTCTTT. Its protein is CASSPYDSIEAFF.

The V gene is TRBV11-2, the J gene TRBJ2-7; 12 nucleotides align to TRBD2. The CDR3 sequence is 17 residues long. The ends lost 0 bases at V and 2 bases at J; junction bases unmatched: 5. Germline lookup yields CDR1 SGHAT and CDR2 FQNNGV. The CDR3 DNA reads TGTGCCAGCAGCTTAGAGAAAGGACTAGCGGGAACCTACGAGCAGTACTTC. Residues: CASSLEKGLAGTYEQYF. Full variable domain (remainder filled in from reference TRBV11-2 and TRBJ2-7): EAGVAQSPRYKIIEKRQSVAFWCNPISGHATLYWYQQILGQGPKLLIQFQNNGVVDDSQLPKDRFSAERLKGVDSTLKIQPAKLEDSAVYLCASSLEKGLAGTYEQYFGPGTRLTVT.

A single count supports this clonotype. The chain joins TRBV6-5 to TRBJ2-7, with D unresolved. Germline values: CDR1 MNHEY, CDR2 SVGAGI. This CDR3 has 15 amino acids. V dropped 2 bases and J dropped 4 bases, with 15 bases sitting between them. This chain's CDR3 is CASSYESLYKYEQYF. In DNA, the CDR3 is TGTGCCAGCAGTTACGAATCTTTATATAAATACGAGCAGTACTTC.

This chain connects TRBV7-2 to TRBJ2-7; TRBD2 aligns across 12 bases. Germline CDR1 SGHTA, CDR2 FQGNSA. The V and J ends lost 3 bases and 4 bases, in that order; junction bases with no gene match: 4. This CDR3 is built from 15 residues. CDR3 sequence reads: CASSFRLAGVYEQYF. CDR3 DNA sequence: TGTGCCAGCAGCTTCCGACTAGCGGGAGTGTACGAGCAGTACTTC.

This clonotype has more than one count but fewer than ten. The chain employs TRBV20-1 and TRBJ1-6; D is uncertain. Between the trimmed V and J ends, which lost 6 bases and 4 bases, there was a span of 13 bases. This CDR3 is 14 amino acids long. Germline V gene sequence: CDR1 DFQATT, CDR2 SNEGSKA (reference sequence). CDR3 nucleotides: TGCAGTGCCCCCAAGGGCTCTTATAATTCACCCCTCCACTTT. Its protein is CSAPKGSYNSPLHF.

The rearrangement joins TRBV9 to TRBJ2-1; TRBD2 matches 8 bases. The CDR3 consists of 17 residues. CDR1 SGDLS and CDR2 YYNGEE come from the germline V gene. V lost 0 bases, J lost 7 bases, and 12 bases stayed unmatched. CDR3: CASSVASAGGAQNEQFF. As DNA, the CDR3 is TGTGCCAGCAGCGTAGCTTCGGCGGGAGGTGCTCAGAATGAGCAGTTCTTC.

In this sample, this clonotype turned up a few times. The V gene is TRBV12-3 or TRBV12-4, the J gene TRBJ1-1, with 9 bases matching TRBD1. With 7 bases clipped from V and 5 bases from J, the junction kept 8 bases outside the gene matches. The CDR3 contains 14 residues. CDR3 DNA sequence: TGTGCCAGCACCCCCCGGGACAGGGATACTGAAGCTTTCTTT. Translated: CASTPRDRDTEAFF.

This rearrangement joins TRBV20-1 to TRBJ2-7; D not certain. CDR1 is DFQATT and CDR2 is SNEGSKA in the germline V gene (reference sequence). This CDR3 region has 14 residues. With 1 base removed from V and 2 bases from J, the gap between germline ends came to 12 bases. CDR3 sequence reads: CSARGSASTYEQYF. CDR3 coding DNA: TGCAGTGCTAGAGGCTCCGCCAGTACCTACGAGCAGTACTTC.

The rearrangement joins TRBV10-3 to TRBJ1-1, with a weak D call TRBD1 (6 bases). Germline loops: CDR1 ENHRY, CDR2 SYGVKD. This CDR3 region has 13 residues. V dropped 7 bases and J dropped 1 base, with 10 bases sitting between them. CDR3 residues: CAITATGNTEAFF. CDR3 nucleotide sequence: TGTGCCATCACTGCGACAGGGAACACTGAAGCTTTCTTT.

J is TRBJ2-2 and V is TRBV28; unclear D gene. The germline V gene has CDR1 MDHEN and CDR2 SYDVKM. Trimming took off 2 bases at V and 0 bases at J, with 4 bases between the two ends. The CDR3 contains 14 residues. In nucleotides, the CDR3 is TGTGCCAGCAGTTTACCCCCGAACACCGGGGAGCTGTTTTTT. Its protein product is CASSLPPNTGELFF. The full variable domain, in which reference TRBV28 and TRBJ2-2 provide the parts outside the CDR3, is DVKVTQSSRYLVKRTGEKVFLECVQDMDHENMFWYRQDPGLGLRLIYFSYDVKMKEKGDIPEGYSVSREKKERFSLILESASTNQTSMYLCASSLPPNTGELFFGEGSRLTVL.

The chain employs TRBV5-1 and TRBJ2-7; maybe TRBD1 (6 bases). The CDR3 runs to 14 residues. The germline gives CDR1 SGHRS, CDR2 YFSETQ. V lost 3 bases to trimming and J lost 5 bases, with 15 bases between them. The DNA for the CDR3 is TGCGCCAGCAGCTGGGGCCAGGGGCGGGACGAGCAGTACTTC. Amino acid sequence: CASSWGQGRDEQYF.

The chain combines TRBV7-6 with TRBJ2-5; D not certain. CDR1 and CDR2 from the germline V gene are SGHVS and FNYEAQ. This CDR3 comprises 18 residues. Trimming took 6 bases from V and 2 from J, leaving 25 bases between them. The CDR3 nucleotides are TGTGCCAGCAGTAGAAACCCGGCGAGGATACTATCACAAGAGACCCAGTACTTC. It translates to CASSRNPARILSQETQYF.